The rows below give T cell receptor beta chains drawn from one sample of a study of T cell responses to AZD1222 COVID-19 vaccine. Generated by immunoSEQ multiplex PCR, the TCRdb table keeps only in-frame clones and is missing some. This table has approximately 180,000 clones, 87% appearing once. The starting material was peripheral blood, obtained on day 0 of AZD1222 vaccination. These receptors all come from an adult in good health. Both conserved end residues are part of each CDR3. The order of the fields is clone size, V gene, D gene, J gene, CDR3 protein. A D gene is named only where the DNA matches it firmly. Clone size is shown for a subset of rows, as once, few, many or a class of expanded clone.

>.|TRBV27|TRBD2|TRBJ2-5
CASSLRAGERQETQYF
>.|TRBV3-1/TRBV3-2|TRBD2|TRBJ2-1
CASSPRTSSFNEQFF
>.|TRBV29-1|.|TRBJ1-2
CSVVAGTPGYTF
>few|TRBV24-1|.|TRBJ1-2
CATSWQGSGYTF
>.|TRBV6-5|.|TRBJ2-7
CASSYSGYSSYEQYF
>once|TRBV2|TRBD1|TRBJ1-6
CASTRTGSHNSPLHF
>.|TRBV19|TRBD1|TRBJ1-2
CASSIDRTGGSNYGYTF
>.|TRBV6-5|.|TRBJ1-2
CASSYSGIYGYTF
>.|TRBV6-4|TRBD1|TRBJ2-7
CASSAPAWTGDYEQYF
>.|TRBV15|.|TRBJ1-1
CATSRDRGLSTEAFF
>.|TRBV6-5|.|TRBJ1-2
CASSSFGTYGYTF
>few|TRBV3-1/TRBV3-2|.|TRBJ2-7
CASSRGPMSSYEQYF
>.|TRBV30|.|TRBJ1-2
CAWSSGPYGYTF
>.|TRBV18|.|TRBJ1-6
CASSPKRENSPLHF
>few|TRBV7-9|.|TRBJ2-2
CASSYWGRLSGELFF
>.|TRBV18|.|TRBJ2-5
CASSLTLPETQYF
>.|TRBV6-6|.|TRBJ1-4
CASTIGIATNEKLFF
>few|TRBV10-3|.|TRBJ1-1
CAISPSGGDTEAFF
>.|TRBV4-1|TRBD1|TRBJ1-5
CASSQGRQGNQPQHF
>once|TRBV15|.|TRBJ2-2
CATSRDVWGTGELFF
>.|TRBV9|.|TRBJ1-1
CASSHSGGTEAFF
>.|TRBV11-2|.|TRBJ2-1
CASSWRDPLSSDNEQFF
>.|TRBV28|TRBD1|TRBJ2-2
CASSSAGTGSTGELFF
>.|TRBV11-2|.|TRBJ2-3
CASSAASDTQYF
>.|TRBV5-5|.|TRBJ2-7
CASSFGGEQYF